This TCR beta chain originates from a study of cytotoxic CD8 clonotypes in ibrutinib-treated CLL. Turning to the study itself: Included were about a dozen relapsed/refractory and about 15 treatment-naive patients, of whom about 18 were IGHV unmutated.

Findings of the study overall: Sampling of sustained-remission and progressing patients occurred at differing times. T-cell clonality at baseline went above that of age-matched healthy donors and rose and fell with circulating CD8+ T-cell counts.

This CDR3 comprises 15 residues. Trimming took 3 bases from V and 9 from J; bases not matched to a gene: 7. CDR1 is SGHVS and CDR2 is FQNEAQ in the germline V gene. Profiling relied on immunoSEQ multiplex PCR, and the TCRdb table lists in-frame clones only, not all of them. This repertoire shows roughly 28,000 clones, 62% found once; its top ten account for less than 15%. This clone was seen only a few times. Its antigen is unknown. This sample comprised PBMCs, obtained before ibrutinib treatment. This sequence was found in a human donor with chronic lymphocytic leukemia. This chain links TRBV7-8 with TRBJ2-1; 11 bases are a match to TRBD2. The CDR3 region has the DNA TGTGCCAGCAGCTTTGGTAGCGGGGGGGCCTTTGAGCAGTTCTTC. Amino acids: CASSFGSGGAFEQFF.